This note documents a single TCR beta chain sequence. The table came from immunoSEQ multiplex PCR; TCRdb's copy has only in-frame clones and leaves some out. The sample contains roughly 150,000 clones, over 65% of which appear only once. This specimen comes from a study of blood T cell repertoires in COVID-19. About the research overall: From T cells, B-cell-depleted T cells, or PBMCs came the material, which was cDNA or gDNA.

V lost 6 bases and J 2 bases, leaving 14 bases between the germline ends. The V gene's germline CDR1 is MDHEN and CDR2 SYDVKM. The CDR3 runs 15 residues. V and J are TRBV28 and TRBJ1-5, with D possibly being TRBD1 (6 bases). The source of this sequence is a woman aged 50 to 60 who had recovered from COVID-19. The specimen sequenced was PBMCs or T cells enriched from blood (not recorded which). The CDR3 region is CASRTWPGGNQPQHF. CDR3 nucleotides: TGTGCCAGCAGGACATGGCCAGGGGGCAATCAGCCCCAGCATTTT. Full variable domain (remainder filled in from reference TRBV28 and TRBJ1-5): DVKVTQSSRYLVKRTGEKVFLECVQDMDHENMFWYRQDPGLGLRLIYFSYDVKMKEKGDIPEGYSVSREKKERFSLILESASTNQTSMYLCASRTWPGGNQPQHFGDGTRLSIL.